These 7 T cell receptor beta chains were sequenced from one sample in a study of cytomegalovirus exposure and HLA in healthy donors. The primer mix had 60 Vbeta and 13 Jbeta primers. The repertoire was sequenced with immunoSEQ multiplex PCR; TCRdb's copy has only in-frame clones and lacks some. In the table there are roughly 140,000 clones, around 76% of which are singletons. The specimen sequenced was PBMCs. The receptors shown here come from a man younger than 35 in good health and CMV-seronegative.

The genes are TRBV4-1 and TRBJ1-1; no definite D call. The V and J ends lost 1 base and 1 base respectively, with 13 bases between them. The CDR3 has 16 residues. Germline assignment: CDR1 MGHRA and CDR2 YSYEKL. The CDR3 here is CASSQVRRSGNTEAFF. CDR3 bases: TGCGCCAGCAGCCAAGTACGGCGGAGCGGGAACACTGAAGCTTTCTTT.

The rearrangement uses TRBV7-9 and TRBJ2-7, with D possibly TRBD2 on 6 matching bases. V was shortened by 1 base and J by 4 bases, with 11 bases between the two germline ends. Germline V gene sequence: CDR1 SEHNR, CDR2 FQNEAQ (reference sequence). This CDR3 has 14 amino acids. CDR3 sequence reads: CASSLGDSLYEQYF. The CDR3 DNA reads as TGTGCCAGCAGCTTAGGGGACTCCCTTTACGAGCAGTACTTC. Full variable domain (remainder filled in from reference TRBV7-9 and TRBJ2-7): DTGVSQNPRHKITKRGQNVTFRCDPISEHNRLYWYRQTLGQGPEFLTYFQNEAQLEKSRLLSDRFSAERPKGSFSTLEIQRTEQGDSAMYLCASSLGDSLYEQYFGPGTRLTVT.

The chain couples TRBV7-3 to TRBJ2-3; 9 positions match TRBD1. Trimming removed 6 bases from V and 1 base from J; junction bases left unmatched: 14. The CDR3 runs 18 residues. Germline CDR1 reads SGHTA; CDR2 reads FQGTGA. Here the CDR3 reads CASSRTGTGQGGTDTQYF. CDR3 sequence (DNA): TGTGCCAGCAGTCGAACGGGGACGGGACAGGGAGGCACAGATACGCAGTATTTT.

V is TRBV2 and J is TRBJ2-7, with D tentatively TRBD1 (6 bases). The CDR3 contains 15 residues. The V and J ends lost 6 bases and 4 bases respectively, with 19 bases between them. CDR1 and CDR2 from the germline V gene are SNHLY and FYNNEI. The CDR3 protein is CASRKEAGEIYEQYF. In nucleotides, the CDR3 is TGTGCCAGCAGGAAGGAGGCAGGGGAAATTTACGAGCAGTACTTC.

CDR3 coding DNA: TGCGCCAGCAGCCGGGATAGGGATGGCTACACCTTC. As protein: CASSRDRDGYTF. V gene TRBV5-1 combines with J gene TRBJ1-2; D not certain. Trimming cost V 4 bases and J 6 bases, with 10 bases left between them. The CDR3 extends over 12 amino acids. The germline V gene has CDR1 SGHRS and CDR2 YFSETQ.

The chain is built from TRBV5-1 and TRBJ2-7; D ambiguous. The length of the CDR3 is 16 residues. Germline CDR1 and CDR2: SGHRS and YFSETQ. Trimming cost V 0 bases and J 3 bases, with 16 bases left between them. The CDR3 region is CASSLDPTDNGYEQYF. The CDR3 region has the DNA TGCGCCAGCAGCTTGGATCCTACCGACAACGGCTACGAGCAGTACTTC.

The rearrangement uses TRBV5-1 and TRBJ2-5, with 11 nucleotides matching TRBD2. V gave up 2 bases and J gave up 3 bases; unmatched junction bases: 6. The CDR3 runs 16 residues. The germline gives CDR1 SGHRS, CDR2 YFSETQ. Written as DNA, the CDR3 is TGCGCCAGCAGCTTACTAGCGGGAGACCGAAAAGAGACCCAGTACTTC. This sequence encodes CASSLLAGDRKETQYF.